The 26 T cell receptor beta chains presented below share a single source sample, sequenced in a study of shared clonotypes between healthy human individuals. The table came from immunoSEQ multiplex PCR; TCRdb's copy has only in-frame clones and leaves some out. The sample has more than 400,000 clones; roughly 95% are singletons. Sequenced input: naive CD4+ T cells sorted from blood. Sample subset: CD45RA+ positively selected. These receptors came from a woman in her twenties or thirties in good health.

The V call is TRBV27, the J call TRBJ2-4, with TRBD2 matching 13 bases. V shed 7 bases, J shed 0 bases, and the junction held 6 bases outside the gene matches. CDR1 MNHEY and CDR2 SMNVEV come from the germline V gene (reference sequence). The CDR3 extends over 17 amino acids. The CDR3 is CASMRLAGGTAKNIQYF. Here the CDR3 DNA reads TGTGCCAGCATGAGACTAGCGGGAGGAACAGCCAAAAACATTCAGTACTTC.

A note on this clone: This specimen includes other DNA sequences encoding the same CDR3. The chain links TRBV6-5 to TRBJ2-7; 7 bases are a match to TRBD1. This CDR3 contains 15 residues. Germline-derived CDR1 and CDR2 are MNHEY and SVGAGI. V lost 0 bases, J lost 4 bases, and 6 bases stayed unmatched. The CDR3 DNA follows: TGTGCCAGCAGTTACTCTGCGACAGGGCCGTACGAGCAGTACTTC. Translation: CASSYSATGPYEQYF.

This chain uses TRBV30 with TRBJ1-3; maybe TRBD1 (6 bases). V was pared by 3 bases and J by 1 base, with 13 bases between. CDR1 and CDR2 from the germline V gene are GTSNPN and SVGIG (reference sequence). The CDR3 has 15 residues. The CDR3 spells CAWSTDRYSGNTIYF. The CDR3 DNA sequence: TGTGCCTGGAGCACGGACAGATATTCTGGAAACACCATATATTTT.

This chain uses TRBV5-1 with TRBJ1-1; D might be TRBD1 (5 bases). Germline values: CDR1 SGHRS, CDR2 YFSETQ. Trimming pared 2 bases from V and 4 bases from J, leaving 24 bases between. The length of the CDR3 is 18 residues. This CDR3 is CASSFVSGTHEVLTEAFF. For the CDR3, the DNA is TGCGCCAGCAGCTTCGTGTCCGGGACTCACGAAGTTCTCACTGAAGCTTTCTTT.

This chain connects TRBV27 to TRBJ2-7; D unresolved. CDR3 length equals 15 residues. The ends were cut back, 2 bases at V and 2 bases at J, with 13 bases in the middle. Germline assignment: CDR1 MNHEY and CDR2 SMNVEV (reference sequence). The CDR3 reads CASSLVGTLTYEQYF. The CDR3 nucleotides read TGTGCCAGCAGTTTAGTGGGCACCCTTACCTACGAGCAGTACTTC.

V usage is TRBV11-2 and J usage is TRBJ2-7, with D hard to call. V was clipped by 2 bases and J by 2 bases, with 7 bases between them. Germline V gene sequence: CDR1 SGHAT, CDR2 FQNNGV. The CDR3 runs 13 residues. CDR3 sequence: CASSLRRAYEQYF. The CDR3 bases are TGTGCCAGCAGCTTAAGGAGAGCCTACGAGCAGTACTTC.

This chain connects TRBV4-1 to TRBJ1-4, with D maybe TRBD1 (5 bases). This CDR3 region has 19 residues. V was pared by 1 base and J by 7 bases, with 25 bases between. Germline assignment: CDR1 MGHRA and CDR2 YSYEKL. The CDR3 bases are TGCGCCAGCAGCCAAGGAGGTTTATTTGGGACGATATCGGGTGAAAAACTGTTTTTT. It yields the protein CASSQGGLFGTISGEKLFF.

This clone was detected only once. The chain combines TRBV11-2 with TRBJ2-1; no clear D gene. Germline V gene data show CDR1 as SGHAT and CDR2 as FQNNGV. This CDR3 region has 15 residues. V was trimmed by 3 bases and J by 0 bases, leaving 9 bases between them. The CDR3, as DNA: TGTGCCAGCAGCTTTTTAACCAGCTCCTACAATGAGCAGTTCTTC. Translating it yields CASSFLTSSYNEQFF.

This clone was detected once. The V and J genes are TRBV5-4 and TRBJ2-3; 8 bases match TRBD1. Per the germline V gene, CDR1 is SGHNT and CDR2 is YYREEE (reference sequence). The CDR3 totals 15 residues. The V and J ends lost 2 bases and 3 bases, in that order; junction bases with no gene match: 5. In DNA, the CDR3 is TGTGCCAGCAGCTTTCAGGGGGCGCGTACAGATACGCAGTATTTT. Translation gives CASSFQGARTDTQYF.

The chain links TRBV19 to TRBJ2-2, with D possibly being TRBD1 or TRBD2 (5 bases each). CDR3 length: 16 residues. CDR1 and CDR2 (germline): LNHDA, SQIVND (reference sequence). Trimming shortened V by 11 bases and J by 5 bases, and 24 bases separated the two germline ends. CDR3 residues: CAVRDDSPTVTGELFF. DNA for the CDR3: TGTGCCGTCAGGGACGACAGCCCAACAGTGACCGGGGAGCTGTTTTTT.

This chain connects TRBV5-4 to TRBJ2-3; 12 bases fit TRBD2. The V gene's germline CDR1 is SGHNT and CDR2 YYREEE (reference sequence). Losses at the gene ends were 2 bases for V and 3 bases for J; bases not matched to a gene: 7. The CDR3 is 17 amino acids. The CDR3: CASSLMRLAGETDTQYF. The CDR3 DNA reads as TGTGCCAGCAGCTTAATGAGACTAGCGGGAGAAACAGATACGCAGTATTTT.

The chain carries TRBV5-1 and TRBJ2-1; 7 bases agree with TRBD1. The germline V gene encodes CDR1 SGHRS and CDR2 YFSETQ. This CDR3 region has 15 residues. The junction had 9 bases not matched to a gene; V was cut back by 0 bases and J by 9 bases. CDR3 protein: CASSLGLQGVGEQFF. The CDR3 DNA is TGCGCCAGCAGCTTGGGTCTCCAGGGGGTCGGTGAGCAGTTCTTC.

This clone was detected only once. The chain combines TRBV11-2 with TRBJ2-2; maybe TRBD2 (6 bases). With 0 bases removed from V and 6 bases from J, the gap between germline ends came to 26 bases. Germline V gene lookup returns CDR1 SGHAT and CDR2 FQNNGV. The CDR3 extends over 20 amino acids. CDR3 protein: CASSLDTPVLGGRRAGELFF. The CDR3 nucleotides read TGTGCCAGCAGCTTAGATACCCCGGTTCTCGGGGGACGGAGAGCCGGGGAGCTGTTTTTT.

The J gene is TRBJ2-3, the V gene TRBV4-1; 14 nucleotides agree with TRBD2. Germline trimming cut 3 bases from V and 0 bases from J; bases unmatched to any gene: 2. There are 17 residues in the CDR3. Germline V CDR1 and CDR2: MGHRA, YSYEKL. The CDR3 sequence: CASSQGLAGVSTDTQYF. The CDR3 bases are TGCGCCAGCAGCCAGGGACTAGCGGGAGTGAGCACAGATACGCAGTATTTT.

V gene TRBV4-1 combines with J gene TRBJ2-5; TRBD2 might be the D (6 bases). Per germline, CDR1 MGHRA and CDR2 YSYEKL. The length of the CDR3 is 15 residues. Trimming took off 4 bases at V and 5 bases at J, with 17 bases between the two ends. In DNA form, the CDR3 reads TGCGCCAGCAGCCGGGCCGAACTAGCTATTGAGACCCAGTACTTC. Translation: CASSRAELAIETQYF.

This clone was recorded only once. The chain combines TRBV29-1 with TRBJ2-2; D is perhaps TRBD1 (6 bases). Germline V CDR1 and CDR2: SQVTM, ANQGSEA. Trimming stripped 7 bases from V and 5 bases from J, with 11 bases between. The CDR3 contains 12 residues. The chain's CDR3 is CSADRGTGELFF. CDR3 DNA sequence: TGCAGCGCGGACAGAGGAACCGGGGAGCTGTTTTTT.

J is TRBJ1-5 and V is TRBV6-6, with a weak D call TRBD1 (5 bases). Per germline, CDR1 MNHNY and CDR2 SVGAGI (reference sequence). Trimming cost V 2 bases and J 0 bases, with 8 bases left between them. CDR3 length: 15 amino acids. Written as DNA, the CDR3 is TGTGCCAGCAGTTACGGCAGGGCTAGCAATCAGCCCCAGCATTTT. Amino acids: CASSYGRASNQPQHF.

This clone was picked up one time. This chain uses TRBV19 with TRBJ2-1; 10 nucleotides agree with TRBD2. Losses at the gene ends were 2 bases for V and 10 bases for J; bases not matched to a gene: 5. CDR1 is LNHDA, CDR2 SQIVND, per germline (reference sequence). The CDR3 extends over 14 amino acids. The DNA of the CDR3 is TGTGCCAGTAGTATACTAGCGGGGGCTTCCGAGCAGTTCTTC. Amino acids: CASSILAGASEQFF.

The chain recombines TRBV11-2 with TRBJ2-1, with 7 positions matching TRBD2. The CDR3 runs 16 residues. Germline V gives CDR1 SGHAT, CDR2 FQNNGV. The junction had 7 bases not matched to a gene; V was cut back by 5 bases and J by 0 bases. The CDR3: CASSLLRGSSYNEQFF. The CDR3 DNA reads TGTGCCAGCAGCCTACTCCGCGGGAGCTCCTACAATGAGCAGTTCTTC.

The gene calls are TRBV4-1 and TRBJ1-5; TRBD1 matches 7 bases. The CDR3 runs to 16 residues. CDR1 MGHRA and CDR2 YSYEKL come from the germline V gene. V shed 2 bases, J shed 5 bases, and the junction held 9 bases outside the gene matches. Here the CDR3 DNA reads TGCGCCAGCAGCCAACCACGACAGGGCTTAGATCAGCCCCAGCATTTT. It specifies CASSQPRQGLDQPQHF.

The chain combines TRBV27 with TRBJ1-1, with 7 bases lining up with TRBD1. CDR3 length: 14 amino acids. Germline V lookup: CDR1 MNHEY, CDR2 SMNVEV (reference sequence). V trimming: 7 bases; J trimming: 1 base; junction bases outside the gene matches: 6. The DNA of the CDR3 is TGTGCCAGCAAACCGACAGGGACGAACACTGAAGCTTTCTTT. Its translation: CASKPTGTNTEAFF.

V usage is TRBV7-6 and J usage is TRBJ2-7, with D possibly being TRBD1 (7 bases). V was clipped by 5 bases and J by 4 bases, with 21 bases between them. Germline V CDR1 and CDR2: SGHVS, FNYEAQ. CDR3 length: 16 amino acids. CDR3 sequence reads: CASSRNGGTDPYEQYF. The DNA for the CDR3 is TGTGCCAGCAGCCGAAATGGCGGGACAGATCCTTACGAGCAGTACTTC.

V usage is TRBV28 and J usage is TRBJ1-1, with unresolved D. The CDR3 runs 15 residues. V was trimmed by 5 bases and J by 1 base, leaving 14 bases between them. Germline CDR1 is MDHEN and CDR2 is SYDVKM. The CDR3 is CASSPRTAQNTEAFF. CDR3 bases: TGTGCCAGCAGTCCAAGGACGGCCCAGAACACTGAAGCTTTCTTT. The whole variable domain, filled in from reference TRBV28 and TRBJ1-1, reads DVKVTQSSRYLVKRTGEKVFLECVQDMDHENMFWYRQDPGLGLRLIYFSYDVKMKEKGDIPEGYSVSREKKERFSLILESASTNQTSMYLCASSPRTAQNTEAFFGQGTRLTVV.

CDR3 sequence (DNA): TGTGCCAGCAGCTTAGACTGGACTAGCTTTAATGAGCAGTTCTTC. As protein: CASSLDWTSFNEQFF. The gene calls are TRBV7-2 and TRBJ2-1; TRBD2 agrees at 8 bases. The junction had 6 bases not matched to a gene; V was cut back by 1 base and J by 7 bases. The germline CDR1 and CDR2 sequences are SGHTA and FQGNSA. The CDR3 totals 15 residues.

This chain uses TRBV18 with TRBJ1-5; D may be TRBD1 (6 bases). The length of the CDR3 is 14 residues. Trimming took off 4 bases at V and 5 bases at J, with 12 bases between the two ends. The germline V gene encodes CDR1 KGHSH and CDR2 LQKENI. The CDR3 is CASSQEDRDQPQHF. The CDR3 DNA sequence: TGTGCCAGCTCACAGGAGGACAGAGATCAGCCCCAGCATTTT.

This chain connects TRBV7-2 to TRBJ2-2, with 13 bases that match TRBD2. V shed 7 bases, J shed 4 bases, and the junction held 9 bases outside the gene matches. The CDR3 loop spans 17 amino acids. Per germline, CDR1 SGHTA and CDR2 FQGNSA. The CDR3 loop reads CASTPRWTSGSTGELFF. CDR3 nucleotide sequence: TGTGCCAGCACACCTAGATGGACTAGCGGGAGCACCGGGGAGCTGTTTTTT.